The next 30 T cell receptor beta chains were all read from a single sample in a study of regulatory T cells in long-lasting Graves disease. Described time point: newly diagnosed GD, antithyroid drugs for less than 3 months. Extracted PBMC RNA gave rise to the TCR library. Arm-PCR of CDR3 regions and iRepertoire HTBI primers were the basis on which TCR beta libraries were built. Via MiXCR, TCRdb re-called the multiplex PCR reads, giving one row per CDR3 protein. Of hundreds of thousands of distinct CDR3 sequences in the sample, approximately 16% were seen once. These data were also reused for a study on T cells in Graves' hyperthyroidism and ophthalmopathy.

The material was peripheral blood mononuclear cells (PBMCs), obtained at new diagnosis, from a patient treated with antithyroid drugs. Receptor source: a man younger than 30 with Graves disease.

This clonotype was observed at least ten times. V and J are TRBV27 and TRBJ1-1; 10 bases align to TRBD1. This CDR3 spans 18 amino acids. V lost 0 bases and J lost 5; bases outside the gene matches: 12. The germline CDR1 and CDR2 sequences are MNHEY and SMNVEV (reference sequence). The CDR3 sequence is CASSLSSILGQGRTEAFF. The CDR3 nucleotides are TGTGCCAGCAGTTTATCCTCAATATTGGGACAGGGGCGGACTGAAGCTTTCTTT.

The table lists this clonotype with many counts. The chain links TRBV10-3 to TRBJ2-2; TRBD2 agrees at 12 bases. V dropped 7 bases and J dropped 11; count of bases not matched to a gene: 5. The germline V gene encodes CDR1 ENHRY and CDR2 SYGVKD. The CDR3 covers 13 residues. The chain's CDR3 is CAITQGLAGELFF. CDR3 bases: TGTGCCATCACCCAAGGACTAGCGGGAGAGCTGTTTTTT.

Only a few counts were recorded for this clonotype. The chain recombines TRBV5-5 with TRBJ1-4; 7 bases align to TRBD1. The junction had 7 bases not matched to a gene; V was cut back by 3 bases and J by 2 bases. CDR1 and CDR2 from the germline V gene are SGHKS and YYEKEE (reference sequence). This CDR3 region has 16 residues. CDR3 sequence: CASSSTVGGTNEKLFF. The DNA of the CDR3 is TGTGCCAGCAGCTCCACCGTAGGGGGCACTAATGAAAAACTGTTTTTT.

There are many counts of this clonotype. V and J are TRBV12-3 or TRBV12-4 and TRBJ2-5, with a weak D call TRBD1 (5 bases). This CDR3 spans 13 amino acids. Trimming left V 0 bases short and J 5 bases short, with 7 bases between. CDR3 DNA: TGTGCCAGCAGTTTAGCGTGGGGCGAGACCCAGTACTTC. Protein sequence: CASSLAWGETQYF.

The chain has TRBV27 and TRBJ2-7, with D uncertain. Germline V gene data show CDR1 as MNHEY and CDR2 as SMNVEV (reference sequence). Deletions cut 0 bases from V and 3 bases from J, with 6 bases between. The CDR3 consists of 13 residues. CDR3 loop: CASSLSPYYEQYF. The CDR3 nucleotides read TGTGCCAGCAGTTTATCGCCGTACTACGAGCAGTACTTC.

This clonotype showed up many times. CDR3 coding DNA: TGTGCCAGTACACCCAGCACAGGCATAGGCTACACCTTC. Residues: CASTPSTGIGYTF. The J gene is TRBJ1-2, the V gene TRBV28, with TRBD1 as a possible D gene (5 bases). The CDR3 runs to 13 residues. V dropped 9 bases and J dropped 8 bases, with 19 bases sitting between them. CDR1 and CDR2 from the germline V gene are MDHEN and SYDVKM.

A few counts support this clonotype. The V gene is TRBV11-2, the J gene TRBJ2-3; 8 positions agree with TRBD1. The CDR3 length is 16 residues. The J segment lost 7 bases and the V segment lost 4 bases, leaving 13 bases of the junction unmatched. Germline values: CDR1 SGHAT, CDR2 FQNNGV. The chain's CDR3 is CASSSVEDRAQYTQYF. DNA for the CDR3: TGTGCCAGCAGCTCAGTGGAGGACAGGGCTCAATATACGCAGTATTTT.

This clonotype was counted ten times or more. The chain links TRBV28 to TRBJ1-5, with 8 nucleotides matching TRBD1. The ends lost 6 bases at V and 4 bases at J; junction bases unmatched: 8. Germline CDR1 and CDR2: MDHEN and SYDVKM. This CDR3 region has 15 residues. The CDR3 protein is CASRSQGALNQPQHF. Here the CDR3 DNA reads TGTGCCAGCAGATCGCAGGGGGCCTTAAATCAGCCCCAGCATTTT.

This clonotype appeared many times. The J gene is TRBJ2-7, the V gene TRBV28, with TRBD2 identical over 12 bases. CDR1 and CDR2 from the germline V gene are MDHEN and SYDVKM. With V trimmed by 4 bases and J by 3 bases, 4 bases remained unmatched. The CDR3 extends over 15 amino acids. The CDR3 is CASSSPSGRVYEQYF. The CDR3, as DNA: TGTGCCAGCAGTTCCCCTAGCGGGAGGGTCTACGAGCAGTACTTC.

The V and J genes are TRBV3-1 and TRBJ2-3, with D possibly matching TRBD2 (6 bases). CDR3 size: 15 residues. V lost 2 bases and J 3 bases, leaving 12 bases between the germline ends. From germline, CDR1 is LGHDT and CDR2 YNNKEL (reference sequence). The CDR3: CASSQRRAPTDTQYF. As DNA, the CDR3 is TGTGCCAGCAGCCAAAGGAGGGCCCCTACAGATACGCAGTATTTT.

V is TRBV5-6 and J is TRBJ2-3; TRBD2 matches at 7 bases. The CDR3 contains 13 residues. The V and J ends lost 7 bases and 6 bases, in that order; junction bases with no gene match: 8. Germline lookup yields CDR1 SGHDT and CDR2 YYEEEE. The DNA of the CDR3 is TGTGCCAGCCTCAGACTAGCAGCTGATACGCAGTATTTT. Amino acids: CASLRLAADTQYF.

This chain connects TRBV19 to TRBJ2-2; TRBD2 matches at 7 bases. The CDR3 sequence is 13 residues long. The germline V gene encodes CDR1 LNHDA and CDR2 SQIVND (reference sequence). V lost 8 bases to trimming and J lost 5 bases; unmatched junction nucleotides: 5. CDR3 nucleotides: TGTGCCAGTCAACTAGCGCCTACCGGGGAGCTGTTTTTT. It specifies CASQLAPTGELFF. The full variable domain, with the rest looked up from reference TRBV19 and TRBJ2-2, is DGGITQSPKYLFRKEGQNVTLSCEQNLNHDAMYWYRQDPGQGLRLIYYSQIVNDFQKGDIAEGYSVSREKKESFPLTVTSAQKNPTAFYLCASQLAPTGELFFGEGSRLTVL.

This clonotype was detected many times. CDR3 DNA sequence: TGCAGCGGGAAGGGACTAGCGGGGTACAATGAGCAGTTCTTC. Translated: CSGKGLAGYNEQFF. The chain combines TRBV29-1 with TRBJ2-1; 13 bases are shared with TRBD2. The trim removed 7 bases at V and 4 bases at J, leaving 4 bases unmatched. The length of the CDR3 is 14 residues. In germline, CDR1 is SQVTM, CDR2 ANQGSEA.

This clonotype was found a few times. This clone may be a read error of a much larger clone one base away. The chain employs TRBV18 and TRBJ2-7, with 13 bases identical to TRBD2. The CDR3 is made up of 16 amino acids. Germline loops: CDR1 KGHSH, CDR2 LQKENI. V shed 3 bases and J 7 bases; nucleotides not matched to a gene: 9. The CDR3: CASSPGTSGTYNEQYF. In DNA, the CDR3 is TGTGCCAGCTCACCCGGGACTAGCGGGACGTACAATGAGCAGTACTTC.

This clonotype was found a few times. J is TRBJ1-2 and V is TRBV6-1; D not certain. In germline, CDR1 is MNHNS, CDR2 SASEGT. CDR3 length equals 12 residues. The V gene lost 6 bases and the J gene lost 8 bases, with 13 bases spanning the gap. The DNA for the CDR3 is TGTGCCAGCAGCTCCGAGGGAGGCGGCTACACCTTC. Its protein is CASSSEGGGYTF.

This clonotype was recorded at least ten times. V gene TRBV13 combines with J gene TRBJ2-1, with 9 bases matching TRBD2. The CDR3 sequence is 16 residues long. The germline V gene encodes CDR1 PRHDT and CDR2 FYEKMQ (reference sequence). Unmatched junction bases numbered 11, after V lost 2 bases and J lost 9 bases. This chain's CDR3 is CASSLTEASGKAEQFF. The CDR3 bases are TGTGCCAGCAGCTTAACCGAGGCTAGCGGGAAGGCTGAGCAGTTCTTC.

This clonotype showed up many times. The V gene is TRBV7-9, the J gene TRBJ2-3; D is perhaps TRBD2 (5 bases). V was shortened by 5 bases and J by 0 bases, with 12 bases between the two germline ends. Germline CDR1 reads SEHNR; CDR2 reads FQNEAQ (reference sequence). The CDR3 extends over 15 amino acids. The CDR3 DNA reads TGTGCCAGCAGCCGCCCCAGCGGAAGCACAGATACGCAGTATTTT. Its translation is CASSRPSGSTDTQYF.

The chain recombines TRBV4-1 with TRBJ2-1; D is perhaps TRBD2 (7 bases). The CDR3 runs 13 residues. Germline-derived CDR1 and CDR2 are MGHRA and YSYEKL. The germline V and J ends were trimmed by 0 bases and 15 bases, with 15 bases remaining between them. The CDR3 nucleotides read TGCGCCAGCAGCCAAGATGGAGAAGGGGGGGGGTTCTTC. It is translated as CASSQDGEGGGFF.

The J gene is TRBJ2-7, the V gene TRBV27; possibly TRBD1 for D (6 bases). The V gene lost 6 bases and the J gene lost 2 bases, with 17 bases spanning the gap. The germline V gene has CDR1 MNHEY and CDR2 SMNVEV (reference sequence). This CDR3 contains 15 residues. CDR3 nucleotides: TGTGCCAGCAGCTTGATGCTGGGACACCCCTACGAGCAGTACTTC. This codes for CASSLMLGHPYEQYF.

This sequence joins TRBV27 and TRBJ2-1; D is unresolved. V lost 0 bases, J lost 9 bases, and 12 bases lay in between. The CDR3 has 14 residues. Germline V gene data show CDR1 as MNHEY and CDR2 as SMNVEV (reference sequence). This CDR3 reads CASSLSWAVPEQFF. CDR3 coding DNA: TGTGCCAGCAGTTTATCTTGGGCGGTCCCTGAGCAGTTCTTC.

This clonotype showed up many times. V and J are TRBV11-2 and TRBJ2-1; 9 bases align to TRBD1. V lost 4 bases to trimming and J lost 6 bases; unmatched junction nucleotides: 7. Germline CDR1 and CDR2: SGHAT and FQNNGV. The CDR3 sequence is 15 residues long. As DNA, the CDR3 is TGTGCCAGCAGCTCGTACCGGGACAGGGCCAATGAGCAGTTCTTC. It specifies CASSSYRDRANEQFF.

This clonotype was detected only a few times. The chain carries TRBV4-1 and TRBJ2-3; possibly TRBD1 or TRBD2 for D (7 bases each). V was cut by 3 bases and J by 0 bases, with 13 bases left in between. The CDR3 runs to 16 residues. Germline CDR1 MGHRA, CDR2 YSYEKL. CDR3 coding DNA: TGCGCCAGCAGCCATGACAGGGAGGGGAGCACAGATACGCAGTATTTT. Protein: CASSHDREGSTDTQYF.

Concerning this clonotype: At one end the junction does not follow the germline gene, possibly because of a read error. CDR3 amino acids: CASSPEPGPEPQHF. The CDR3 DNA is TGTGCCAGCAGCCCAGAGCCGGGGCCGGAGCCCCAGCATTTT. This chain links TRBV4-1 with TRBJ1-5; maybe TRBD1 (5 bases). Germline V gene data show CDR1 as MGHRA and CDR2 as YSYEKL. The CDR3 runs 14 residues.

The chain uses TRBV9 and TRBJ2-7; D is uncertain. Germline V gene data show CDR1 as SGDLS and CDR2 as YYNGEE. The CDR3 loop spans 14 amino acids. Trimming took off 4 bases at V and 5 bases at J, with 16 bases between the two ends. Written as DNA, the CDR3 is TGTGCCAGCAGCCCTCAGACCGGTTGGAACGAGCAGTACTTC. As protein: CASSPQTGWNEQYF.

This sequence joins TRBV7-2 and TRBJ2-3, with D possibly TRBD2 on 7 matching bases. CDR3 size: 17 residues. V lost 0 bases to trimming and J lost 4 bases, with 17 bases between them. Germline V gives CDR1 SGHTA, CDR2 FQGNSA. The CDR3 DNA reads as TGTGCCAGCAGCTTAGCCGTTCGGGGGGCCTCACCAGATACGCAGTATTTT. It encodes CASSLAVRGASPDTQYF.

The rearrangement joins TRBV20-1 to TRBJ1-6; TRBD1 matches 9 bases. The J segment lost 10 bases and the V segment lost 6 bases, leaving 7 bases of the junction unmatched. In germline, CDR1 is DFQATT, CDR2 SNEGSKA (reference sequence). The CDR3 is 13 amino acids. CDR3 sequence reads: CSAMGQGGSPLHF. In DNA, the CDR3 is TGCAGTGCCATGGGACAGGGCGGATCACCCCTCCACTTT.

This clonotype was seen many times. The chain joins TRBV10-3 to TRBJ1-5; D gene unclear. Germline CDR1 reads ENHRY; CDR2 reads SYGVKD. This CDR3 is 14 amino acids long. V was trimmed by 2 bases and J by 2 bases, leaving 7 bases between them. The CDR3 nucleotides read TGTGCCATCAGTGAGGGGGTCCGCAATCAGCCCCAGCATTTT. Residues: CAISEGVRNQPQHF.

The chain carries TRBV18 and TRBJ2-7, with TRBD2 matching over 10 bases. The CDR3 runs to 15 residues. Losses at the gene ends were 3 bases for V and 7 bases for J; bases not matched to a gene: 9. Germline CDR1 reads KGHSH; CDR2 reads LQKENI. DNA of the CDR3: TGTGCCAGCTCACCTCCCAGCGGGAGGGGAAGAGAGCAGTACTTC. Translated: CASSPPSGRGREQYF.

This clonotype was counted at least ten times. This chain connects TRBV5-1 to TRBJ2-7, with D possibly matching TRBD2 (6 bases). V was shortened by 0 bases and J by 6 bases, with 22 bases between the two germline ends. The CDR3 contains 17 residues. Germline loops: CDR1 SGHRS, CDR2 YFSETQ. The CDR3 sequence is CASSLEADETRYPEQYF. The CDR3 region has the DNA TGCGCCAGCAGCTTGGAGGCGGATGAGACTAGATACCCCGAGCAGTACTTC.

This clonotype was recorded at least ten times. This chain uses TRBV30 with TRBJ2-3; D is unclear. This CDR3 is built from 16 residues. V lost 0 bases and J 4 bases, leaving 17 bases between the germline ends. Germline CDR1 GTSNPN, CDR2 SVGIG (reference sequence). CDR3 in amino acids: CAWSVPLFSSPDTQYF. Here the CDR3 DNA reads TGTGCCTGGAGTGTACCTCTTTTTAGCAGCCCAGATACGCAGTATTTT.